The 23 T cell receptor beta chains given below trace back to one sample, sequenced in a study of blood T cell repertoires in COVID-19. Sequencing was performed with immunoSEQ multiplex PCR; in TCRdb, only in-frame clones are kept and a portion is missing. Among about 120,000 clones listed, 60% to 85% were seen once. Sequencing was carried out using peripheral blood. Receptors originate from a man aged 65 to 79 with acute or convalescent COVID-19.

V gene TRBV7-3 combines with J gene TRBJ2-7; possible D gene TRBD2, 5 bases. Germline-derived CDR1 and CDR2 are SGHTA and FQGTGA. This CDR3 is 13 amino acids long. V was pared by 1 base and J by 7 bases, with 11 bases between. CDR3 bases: TGTGCCAGCAGCTTAATCGATCCGGGAGAGCAGTACTTC. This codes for CASSLIDPGEQYF. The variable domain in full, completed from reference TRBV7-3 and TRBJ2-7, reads GAGVSQTPSNKVTEKGKYVELRCDPISGHTALYWYRQSLGQGPEFLIYFQGTGAADDSGLPNDRFFAVRPEGSVSTLKIQRTERGDSAVYLCASSLIDPGEQYFGPGTRLTVT.

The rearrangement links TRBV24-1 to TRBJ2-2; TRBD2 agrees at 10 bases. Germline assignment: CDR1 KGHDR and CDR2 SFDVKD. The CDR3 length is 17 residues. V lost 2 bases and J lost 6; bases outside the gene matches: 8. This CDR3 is CATSDWGPSGGPGELFF. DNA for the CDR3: TGTGCCACCAGTGATTGGGGTCCTAGCGGGGGACCCGGGGAGCTGTTTTTT.

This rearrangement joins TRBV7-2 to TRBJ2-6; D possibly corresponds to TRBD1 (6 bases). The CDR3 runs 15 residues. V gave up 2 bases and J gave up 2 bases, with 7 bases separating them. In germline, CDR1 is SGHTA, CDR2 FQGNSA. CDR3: CASSLNRAGANVLTF. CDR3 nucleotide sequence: TGTGCCAGCAGCTTAAACAGGGCTGGGGCCAACGTCCTGACTTTC.

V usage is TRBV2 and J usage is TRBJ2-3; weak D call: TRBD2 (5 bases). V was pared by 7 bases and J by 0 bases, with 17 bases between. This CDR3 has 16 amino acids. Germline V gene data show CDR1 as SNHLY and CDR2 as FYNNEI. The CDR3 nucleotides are TGTGCCAGCATGGGCCCCGGAGCGGCTAGCACAGATACGCAGTATTTT. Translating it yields CASMGPGAASTDTQYF. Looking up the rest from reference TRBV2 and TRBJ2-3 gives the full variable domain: EPEVTQTPSHQVTQMGQEVILRCVPISNHLYFYWYRQILGQKVEFLVSFYNNEISEKSEIFDDQFSVERPDGSNFTLKIRSTKLEDSAMYFCASMGPGAASTDTQYFGPGTRLTVL.

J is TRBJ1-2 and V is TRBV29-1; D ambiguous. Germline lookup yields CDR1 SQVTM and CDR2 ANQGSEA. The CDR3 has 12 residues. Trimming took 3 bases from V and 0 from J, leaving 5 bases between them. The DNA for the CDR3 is TGCAGCGTTGAGAGTACTAACTATGGCTACACCTTC. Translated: CSVESTNYGYTF.

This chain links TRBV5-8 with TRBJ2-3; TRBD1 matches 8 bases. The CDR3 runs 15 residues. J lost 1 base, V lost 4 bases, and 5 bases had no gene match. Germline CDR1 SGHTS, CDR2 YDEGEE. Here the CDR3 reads CASSTRDRRTDTQYF. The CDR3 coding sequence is TGTGCCAGCAGCACCCGGGACAGGCGCACAGATACGCAGTATTTT.

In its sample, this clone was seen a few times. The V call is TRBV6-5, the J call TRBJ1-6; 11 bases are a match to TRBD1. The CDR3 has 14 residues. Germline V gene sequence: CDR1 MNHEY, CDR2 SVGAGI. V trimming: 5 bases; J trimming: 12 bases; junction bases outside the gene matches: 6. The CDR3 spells CASSRTGGEGPLHF. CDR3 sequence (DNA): TGTGCCAGCAGTCGGACAGGGGGCGAGGGACCCCTCCACTTT.

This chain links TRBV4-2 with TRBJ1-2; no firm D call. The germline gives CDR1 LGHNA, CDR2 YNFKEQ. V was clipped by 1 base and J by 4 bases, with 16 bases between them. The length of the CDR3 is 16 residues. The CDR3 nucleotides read TGTGCCAGCAGCCAAGGAGCCCCGGGAGGGTTCTATGGCTACACCTTC. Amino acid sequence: CASSQGAPGGFYGYTF.

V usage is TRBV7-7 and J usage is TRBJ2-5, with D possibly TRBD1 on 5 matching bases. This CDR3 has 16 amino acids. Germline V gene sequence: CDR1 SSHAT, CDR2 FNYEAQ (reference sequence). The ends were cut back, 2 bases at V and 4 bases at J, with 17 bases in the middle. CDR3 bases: TGTGCCAGCAGCTTAAGGGGTAGGGTTGGATCAGAGACCCAGTACTTC. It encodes CASSLRGRVGSETQYF.

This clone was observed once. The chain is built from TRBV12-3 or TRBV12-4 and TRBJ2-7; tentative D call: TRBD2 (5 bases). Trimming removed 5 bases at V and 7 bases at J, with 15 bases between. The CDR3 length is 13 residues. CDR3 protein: CASSPTEVGEQYF. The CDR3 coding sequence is TGTGCCAGCAGTCCCACGGAGGTCGGGGAGCAGTACTTC.

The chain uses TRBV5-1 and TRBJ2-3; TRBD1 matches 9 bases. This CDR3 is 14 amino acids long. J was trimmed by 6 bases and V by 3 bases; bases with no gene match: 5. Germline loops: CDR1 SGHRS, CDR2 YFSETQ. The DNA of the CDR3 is TGCGCCAGCAGCTCCGGACAGGGGAAGGATACGCAGTATTTT. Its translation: CASSSGQGKDTQYF.

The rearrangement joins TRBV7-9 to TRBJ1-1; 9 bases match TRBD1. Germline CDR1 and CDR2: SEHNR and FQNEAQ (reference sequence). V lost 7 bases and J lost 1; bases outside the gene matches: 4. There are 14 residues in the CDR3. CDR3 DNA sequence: TGTGCCAGCACCTCGGACAGGGGGAACACTGAAGCTTTCTTT. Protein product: CASTSDRGNTEAFF.

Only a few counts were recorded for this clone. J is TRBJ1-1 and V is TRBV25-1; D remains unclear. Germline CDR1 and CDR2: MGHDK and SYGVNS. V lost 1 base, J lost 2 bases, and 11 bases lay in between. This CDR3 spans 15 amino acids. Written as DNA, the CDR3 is TGTGCCAGCAGTGAATTTAACAGTAAAAACACTGAAGCTTTCTTT. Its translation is CASSEFNSKNTEAFF.

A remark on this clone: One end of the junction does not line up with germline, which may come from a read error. CDR3 in DNA: TGTGCCAGCAGCTCGATTAGGGCAGGGGCCATATTGAGGTTCTTC. Translating gives CASSSIRAGAILRFF. V gene TRBV11-2 combines with J gene TRBJ2-7; D is perhaps TRBD1 (6 bases). The CDR3 extends over 15 amino acids. Germline V gives CDR1 SGHAT, CDR2 FQNNGV.

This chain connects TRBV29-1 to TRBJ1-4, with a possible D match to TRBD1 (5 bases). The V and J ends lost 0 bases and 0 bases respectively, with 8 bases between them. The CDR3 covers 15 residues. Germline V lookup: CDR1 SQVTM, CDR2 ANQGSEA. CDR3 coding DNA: TGCAGCGTTGAAGAGGGGGGAGCAACTAATGAAAAACTGTTTTTT. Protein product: CSVEEGGATNEKLFF.

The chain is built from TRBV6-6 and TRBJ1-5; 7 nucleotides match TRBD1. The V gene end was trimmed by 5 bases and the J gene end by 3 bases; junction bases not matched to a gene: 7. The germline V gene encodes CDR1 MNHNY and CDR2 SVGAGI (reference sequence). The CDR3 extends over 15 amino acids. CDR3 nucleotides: TGTGCCAGCAGTAGACAGGGCGGTAACAATCAGCCCCAGCATTTT. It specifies CASSRQGGNNQPQHF.

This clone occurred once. The CDR3 bases are TGTGCCAGCAGCTGGGGCGGGAGGGCCTTCGACACCGGGGAGCTGTTTTTT. Its protein product is CASSWGGRAFDTGELFF. The J gene is TRBJ2-2, the V gene TRBV9; TRBD2 matches 9 bases. The CDR3 contains 17 residues. Germline V gene lookup returns CDR1 SGDLS and CDR2 YYNGEE. J was trimmed by 3 bases and V by 4 bases; bases with no gene match: 10.

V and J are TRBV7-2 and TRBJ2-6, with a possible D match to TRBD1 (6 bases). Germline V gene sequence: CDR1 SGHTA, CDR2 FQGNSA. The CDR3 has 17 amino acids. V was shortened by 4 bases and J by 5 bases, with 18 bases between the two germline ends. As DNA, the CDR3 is TGTGCCAGCAGCTCCCGAGGGCAGGGGCTAAGGGCCAACGTCCTGACTTTC. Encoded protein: CASSSRGQGLRANVLTF.

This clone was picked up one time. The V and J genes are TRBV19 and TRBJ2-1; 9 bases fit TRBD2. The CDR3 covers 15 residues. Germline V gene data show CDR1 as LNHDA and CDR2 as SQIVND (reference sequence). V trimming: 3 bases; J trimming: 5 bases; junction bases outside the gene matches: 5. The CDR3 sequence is CASSMVSSGDNEQFF. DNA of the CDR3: TGTGCCAGTAGTATGGTGTCTAGCGGGGACAATGAGCAGTTCTTC.

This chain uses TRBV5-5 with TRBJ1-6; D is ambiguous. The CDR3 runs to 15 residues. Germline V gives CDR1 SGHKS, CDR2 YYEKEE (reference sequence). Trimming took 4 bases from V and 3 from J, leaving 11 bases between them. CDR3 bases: TGTGCCAGCAGCCGTACCGGGAGCTATAATTCACCCCTCCACTTT. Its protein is CASSRTGSYNSPLHF.

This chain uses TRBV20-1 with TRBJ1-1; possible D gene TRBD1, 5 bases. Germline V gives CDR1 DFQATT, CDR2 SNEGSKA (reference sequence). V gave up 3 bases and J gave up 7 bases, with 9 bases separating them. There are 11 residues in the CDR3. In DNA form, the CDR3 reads TGCAGTGCTAGTAGGCAGGGTGAAGCTTTCTTT. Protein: CSASRQGEAFF.

This CDR3 is CASSIPASGGEDTQYF. Here the CDR3 DNA reads TGTGCCAGTAGTATCCCGGCTAGCGGGGGGGAAGATACGCAGTATTTT. The chain carries TRBV19 and TRBJ2-3, with 12 bases matching TRBD2. CDR1 is LNHDA, CDR2 SQIVND, per germline (reference sequence). There are 16 residues in the CDR3. V shed 3 bases and J 5 bases; nucleotides not matched to a gene: 6.

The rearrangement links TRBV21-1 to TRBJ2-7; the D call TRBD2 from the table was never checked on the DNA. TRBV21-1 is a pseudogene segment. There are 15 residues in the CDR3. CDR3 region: CASSQGTSGRAGQYF. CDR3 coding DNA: TGTGCCAGCAGCCAGGGGACTAGCGGGAGGGCCGGGCAGTACTTC.